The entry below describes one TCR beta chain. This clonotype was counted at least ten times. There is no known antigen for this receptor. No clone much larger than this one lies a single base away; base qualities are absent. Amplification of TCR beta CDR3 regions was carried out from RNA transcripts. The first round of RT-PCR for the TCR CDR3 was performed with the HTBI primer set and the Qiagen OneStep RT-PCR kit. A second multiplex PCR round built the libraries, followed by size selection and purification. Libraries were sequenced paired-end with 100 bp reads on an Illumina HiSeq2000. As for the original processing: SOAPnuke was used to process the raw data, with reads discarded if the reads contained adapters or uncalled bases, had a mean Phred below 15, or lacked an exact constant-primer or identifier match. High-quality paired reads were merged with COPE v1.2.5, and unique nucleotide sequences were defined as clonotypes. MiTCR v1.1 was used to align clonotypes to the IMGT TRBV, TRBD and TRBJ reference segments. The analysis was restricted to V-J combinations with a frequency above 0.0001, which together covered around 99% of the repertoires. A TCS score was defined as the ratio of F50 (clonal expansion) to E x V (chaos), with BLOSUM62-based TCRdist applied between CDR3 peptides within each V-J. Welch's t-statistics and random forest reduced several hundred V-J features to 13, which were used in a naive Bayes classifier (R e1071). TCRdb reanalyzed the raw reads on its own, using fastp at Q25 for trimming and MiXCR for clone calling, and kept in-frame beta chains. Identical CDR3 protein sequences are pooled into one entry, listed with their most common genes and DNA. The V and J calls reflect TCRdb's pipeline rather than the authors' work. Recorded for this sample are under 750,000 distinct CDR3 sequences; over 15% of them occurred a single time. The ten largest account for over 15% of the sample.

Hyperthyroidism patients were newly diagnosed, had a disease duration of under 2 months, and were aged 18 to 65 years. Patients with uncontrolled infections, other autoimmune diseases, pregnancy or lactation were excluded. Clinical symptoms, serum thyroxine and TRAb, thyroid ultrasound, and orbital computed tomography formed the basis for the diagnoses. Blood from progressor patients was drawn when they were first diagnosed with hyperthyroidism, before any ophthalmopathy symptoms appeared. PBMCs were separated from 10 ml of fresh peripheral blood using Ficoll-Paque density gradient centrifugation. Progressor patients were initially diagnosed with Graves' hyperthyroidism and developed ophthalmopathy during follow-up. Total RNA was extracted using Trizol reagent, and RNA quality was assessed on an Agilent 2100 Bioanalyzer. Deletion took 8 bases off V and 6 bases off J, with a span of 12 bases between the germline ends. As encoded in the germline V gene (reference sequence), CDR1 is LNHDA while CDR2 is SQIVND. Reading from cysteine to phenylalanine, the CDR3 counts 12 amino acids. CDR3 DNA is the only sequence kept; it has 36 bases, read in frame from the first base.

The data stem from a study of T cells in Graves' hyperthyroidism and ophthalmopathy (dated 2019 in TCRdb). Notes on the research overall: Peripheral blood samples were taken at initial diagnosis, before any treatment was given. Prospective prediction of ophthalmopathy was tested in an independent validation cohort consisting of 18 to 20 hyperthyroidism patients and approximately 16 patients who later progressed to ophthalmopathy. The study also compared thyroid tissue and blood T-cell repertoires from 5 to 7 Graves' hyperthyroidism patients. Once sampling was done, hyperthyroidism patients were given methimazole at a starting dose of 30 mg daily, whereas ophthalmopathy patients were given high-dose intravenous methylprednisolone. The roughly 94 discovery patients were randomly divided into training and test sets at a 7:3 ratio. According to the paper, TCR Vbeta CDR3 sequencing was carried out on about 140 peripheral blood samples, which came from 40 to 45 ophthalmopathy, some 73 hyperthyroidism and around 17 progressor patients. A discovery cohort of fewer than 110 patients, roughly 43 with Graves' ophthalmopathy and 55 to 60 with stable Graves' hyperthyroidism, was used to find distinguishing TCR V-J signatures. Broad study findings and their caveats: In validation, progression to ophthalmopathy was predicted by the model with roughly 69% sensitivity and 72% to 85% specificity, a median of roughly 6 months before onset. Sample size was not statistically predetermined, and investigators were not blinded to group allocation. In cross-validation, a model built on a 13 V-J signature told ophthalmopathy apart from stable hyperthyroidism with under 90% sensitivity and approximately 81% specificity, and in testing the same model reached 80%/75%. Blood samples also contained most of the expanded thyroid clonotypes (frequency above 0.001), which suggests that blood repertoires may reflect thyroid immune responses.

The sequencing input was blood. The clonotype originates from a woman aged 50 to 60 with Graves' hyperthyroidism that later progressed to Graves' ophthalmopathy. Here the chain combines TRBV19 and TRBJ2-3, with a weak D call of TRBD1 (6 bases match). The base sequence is TGTGCCAGTGAATCAGGGGTGGATACGCAGTATTTT. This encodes CASESGVDTQYF.